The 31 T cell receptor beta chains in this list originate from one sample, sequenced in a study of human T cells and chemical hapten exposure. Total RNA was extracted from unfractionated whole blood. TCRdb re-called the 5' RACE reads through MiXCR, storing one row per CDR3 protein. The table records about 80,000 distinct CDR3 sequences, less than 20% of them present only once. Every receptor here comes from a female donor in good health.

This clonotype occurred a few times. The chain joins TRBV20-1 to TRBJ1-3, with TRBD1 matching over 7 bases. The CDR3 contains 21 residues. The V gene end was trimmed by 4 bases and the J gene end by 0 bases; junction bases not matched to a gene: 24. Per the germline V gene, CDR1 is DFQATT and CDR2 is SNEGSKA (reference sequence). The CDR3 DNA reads TGCAGTGCTACCTACAGGGGTCCGATAACCTCAGAAAAAATCTCTGGAAACACCATATATTTT. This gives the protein CSATYRGPITSEKISGNTIYF.

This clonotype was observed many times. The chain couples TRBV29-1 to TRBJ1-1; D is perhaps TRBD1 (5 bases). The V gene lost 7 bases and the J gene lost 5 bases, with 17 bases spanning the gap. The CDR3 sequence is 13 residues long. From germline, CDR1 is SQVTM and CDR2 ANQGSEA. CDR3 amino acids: CSAMGGFGTEAFF. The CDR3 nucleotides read TGCAGCGCCATGGGGGGGTTCGGGACTGAAGCTTTCTTT.

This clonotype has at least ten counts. The CDR3 coding sequence is TGTGCCAGCAGTTCACAGGGGAAAGTCACTGAAGCTTTCTTT. This encodes CASSSQGKVTEAFF. The genes are TRBV27 and TRBJ1-1, with TRBD1 identical over 7 bases. This CDR3 is 14 amino acids long. V lost 4 bases, J lost 4 bases, and 6 bases stayed unmatched. The germline CDR1 and CDR2 sequences are MNHEY and SMNVEV (reference sequence).

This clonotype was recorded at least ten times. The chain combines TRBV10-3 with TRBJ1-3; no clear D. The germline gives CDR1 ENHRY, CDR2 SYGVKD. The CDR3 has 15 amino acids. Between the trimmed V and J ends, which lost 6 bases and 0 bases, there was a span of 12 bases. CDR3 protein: CAIRGSLSSGNTIYF. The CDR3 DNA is TGTGCCATCAGGGGGAGCTTAAGCTCTGGAAACACCATATATTTT.

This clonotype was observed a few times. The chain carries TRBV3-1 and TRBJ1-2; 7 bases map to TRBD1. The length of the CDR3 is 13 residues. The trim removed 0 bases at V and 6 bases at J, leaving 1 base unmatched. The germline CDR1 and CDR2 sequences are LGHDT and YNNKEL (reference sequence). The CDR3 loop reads CASSQERGHGYTF. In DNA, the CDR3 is TGTGCCAGCAGCCAAGAGAGGGGGCATGGCTACACCTTC.

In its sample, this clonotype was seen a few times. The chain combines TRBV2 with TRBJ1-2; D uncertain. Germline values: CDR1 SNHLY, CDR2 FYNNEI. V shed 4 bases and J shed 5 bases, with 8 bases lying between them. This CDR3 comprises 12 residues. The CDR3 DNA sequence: TGTGCCAGCAGTGGAGGGAGTTATGGCTACACCTTC. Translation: CASSGGSYGYTF.

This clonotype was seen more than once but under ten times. CDR3 sequence: CASSLDVSWLARQIRTLNEQFF. The CDR3 DNA reads as TGTGCCAGCAGTTTAGATGTCTCCTGGCTAGCGAGACAGATTCGAACCCTCAATGAGCAGTTCTTC. This chain uses TRBV12-3 or TRBV12-4 with TRBJ2-1, with TRBD2 as a possible D gene (6 bases). This CDR3 is built from 22 residues. V was clipped by 1 base and J by 6 bases, with 34 bases between them.

This CDR3 reads CASSLGTSGSITDTQYF. The CDR3 DNA reads as TGCGCCAGCAGCCTAGGGACTAGCGGGAGTATAACAGATACGCAGTATTTT. V is TRBV5-1 and J is TRBJ2-3, with TRBD2 matching over 14 bases. The CDR3 extends over 17 amino acids. With 4 bases clipped from V and 3 bases from J, the junction kept 7 bases outside the gene matches. Germline CDR1 reads SGHRS; CDR2 reads YFSETQ.

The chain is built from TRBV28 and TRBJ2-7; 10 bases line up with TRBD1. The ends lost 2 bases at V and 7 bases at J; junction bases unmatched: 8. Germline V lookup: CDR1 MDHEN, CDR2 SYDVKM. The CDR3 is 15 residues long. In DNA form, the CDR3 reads TGTGCCAGCAGTTTACAGACAGGGGGCACGTCAGAGCAGTACTTC. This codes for CASSLQTGGTSEQYF.

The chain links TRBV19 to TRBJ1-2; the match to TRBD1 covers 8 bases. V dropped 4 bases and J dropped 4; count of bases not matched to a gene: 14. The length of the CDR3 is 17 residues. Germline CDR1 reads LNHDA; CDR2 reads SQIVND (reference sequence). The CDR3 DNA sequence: TGTGCCAGTAGTAGAAGAACCACAGGGGGAAAACCCTATGGCTACACCTTC. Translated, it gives CASSRRTTGGKPYGYTF.

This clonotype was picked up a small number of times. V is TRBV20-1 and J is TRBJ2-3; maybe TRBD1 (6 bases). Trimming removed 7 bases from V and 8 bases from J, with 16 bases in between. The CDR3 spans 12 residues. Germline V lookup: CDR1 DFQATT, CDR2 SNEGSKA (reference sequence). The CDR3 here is CSVQGQGRTQYF. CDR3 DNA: TGCAGTGTCCAGGGGCAGGGGCGTACGCAGTATTTT.

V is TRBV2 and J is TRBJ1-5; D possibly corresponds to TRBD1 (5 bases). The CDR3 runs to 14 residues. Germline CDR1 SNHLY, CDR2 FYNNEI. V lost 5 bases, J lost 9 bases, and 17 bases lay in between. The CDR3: CASSPDGAITPQHF. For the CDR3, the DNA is TGTGCCAGCAGTCCGGACGGGGCAATCACGCCCCAGCATTTT.

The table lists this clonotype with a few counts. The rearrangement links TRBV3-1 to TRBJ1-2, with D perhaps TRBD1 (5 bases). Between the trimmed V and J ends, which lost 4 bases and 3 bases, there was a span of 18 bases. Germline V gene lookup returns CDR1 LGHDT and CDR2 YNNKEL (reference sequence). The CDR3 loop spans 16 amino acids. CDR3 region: CASSPPSSGLDYGYTF. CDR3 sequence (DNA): TGTGCCAGCAGCCCCCCTAGCTCGGGGCTTGACTATGGCTACACCTTC.

The CDR3 DNA is TGTGCCAGCAGCCGATTCGGGAACACCGGGGAGCTGTTTTTT. Translated: CASSRFGNTGELFF. This chain connects TRBV3-1 to TRBJ2-2, with D uncertain. Germline V gives CDR1 LGHDT, CDR2 YNNKEL (reference sequence). The ends were cut back, 4 bases at V and 1 base at J, with 7 bases in the middle. CDR3 size: 14 residues.

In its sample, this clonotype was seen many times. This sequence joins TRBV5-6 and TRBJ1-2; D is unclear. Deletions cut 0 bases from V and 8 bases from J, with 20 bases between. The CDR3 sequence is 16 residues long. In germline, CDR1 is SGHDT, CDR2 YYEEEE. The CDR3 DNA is TGTGCCAGCAGCTTGGCAGCCAAGATGAACTATGGCGGCTACACCTTC. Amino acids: CASSLAAKMNYGGYTF.

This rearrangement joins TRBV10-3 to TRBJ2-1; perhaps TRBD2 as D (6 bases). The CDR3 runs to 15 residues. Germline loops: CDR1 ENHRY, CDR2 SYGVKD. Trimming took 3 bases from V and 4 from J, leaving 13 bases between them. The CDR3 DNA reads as TGTGCCATCAGTGATAATCTGGCGGGGTACAATGAGCAGTTCTTC. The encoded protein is CAISDNLAGYNEQFF.

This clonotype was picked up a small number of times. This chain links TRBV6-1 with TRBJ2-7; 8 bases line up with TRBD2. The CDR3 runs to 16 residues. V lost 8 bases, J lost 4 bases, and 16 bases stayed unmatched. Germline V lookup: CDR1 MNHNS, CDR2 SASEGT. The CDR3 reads CASCQRDSGTSYEQYF. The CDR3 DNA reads TGTGCCAGCTGCCAGCGCGATTCCGGGACTAGTTACGAGCAGTACTTC.

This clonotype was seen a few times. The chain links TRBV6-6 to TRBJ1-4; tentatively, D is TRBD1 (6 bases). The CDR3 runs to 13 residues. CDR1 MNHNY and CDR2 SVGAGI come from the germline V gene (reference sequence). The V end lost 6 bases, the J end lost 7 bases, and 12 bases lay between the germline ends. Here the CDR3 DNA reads TGTGCCAGCAGACCGGGACAAGTTGAAAAACTGTTTTTT. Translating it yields CASRPGQVEKLFF.

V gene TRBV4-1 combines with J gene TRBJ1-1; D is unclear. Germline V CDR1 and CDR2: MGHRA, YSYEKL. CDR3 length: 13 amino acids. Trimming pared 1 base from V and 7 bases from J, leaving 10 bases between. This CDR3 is CASSQVGGREAFF. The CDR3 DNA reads TGCGCCAGCAGCCAAGTAGGAGGGCGTGAAGCTTTCTTT.

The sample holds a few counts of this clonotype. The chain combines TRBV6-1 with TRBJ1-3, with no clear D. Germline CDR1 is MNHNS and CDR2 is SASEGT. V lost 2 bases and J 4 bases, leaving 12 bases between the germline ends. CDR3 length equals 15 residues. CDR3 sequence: CASSEIQISGNTIYF. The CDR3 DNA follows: TGTGCCAGCAGTGAAATACAGATCTCCGGAAACACCATATATTTT.

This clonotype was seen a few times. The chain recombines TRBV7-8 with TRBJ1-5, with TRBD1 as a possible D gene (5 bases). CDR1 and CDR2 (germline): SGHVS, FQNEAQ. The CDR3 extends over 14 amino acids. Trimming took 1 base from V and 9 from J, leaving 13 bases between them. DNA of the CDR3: TGTGCCAGCAGCTTAGAGGACACTCAAGGGCCCCAGCATTTT. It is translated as CASSLEDTQGPQHF.

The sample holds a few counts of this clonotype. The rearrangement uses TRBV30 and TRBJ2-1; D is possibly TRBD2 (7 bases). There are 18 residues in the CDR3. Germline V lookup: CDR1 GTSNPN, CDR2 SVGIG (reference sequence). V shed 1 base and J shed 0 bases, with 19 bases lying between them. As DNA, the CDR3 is TGTGCCTGGAGTGACGGTCGAGGGGGGGACCGCTCCTACAATGAGCAGTTCTTC. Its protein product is CAWSDGRGGDRSYNEQFF.

CDR3 nucleotides: TGTGCCAGCAGTCCCCAGAGATACAATGAGCAGTTCTTC. The encoded protein is CASSPQRYNEQFF. The V gene is TRBV12-3 or TRBV12-4, the J gene TRBJ2-1; unclear D gene. Trimming shortened V by 5 bases and J by 4 bases, and 9 bases separated the two germline ends. The CDR3 sequence is 13 residues long.

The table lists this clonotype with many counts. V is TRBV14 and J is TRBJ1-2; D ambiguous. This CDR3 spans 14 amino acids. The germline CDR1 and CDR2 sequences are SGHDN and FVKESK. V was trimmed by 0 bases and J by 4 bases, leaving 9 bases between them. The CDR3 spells CASSQDFRAYGYTF. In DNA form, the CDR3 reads TGTGCCAGCAGCCAAGATTTTAGGGCCTATGGCTACACCTTC.

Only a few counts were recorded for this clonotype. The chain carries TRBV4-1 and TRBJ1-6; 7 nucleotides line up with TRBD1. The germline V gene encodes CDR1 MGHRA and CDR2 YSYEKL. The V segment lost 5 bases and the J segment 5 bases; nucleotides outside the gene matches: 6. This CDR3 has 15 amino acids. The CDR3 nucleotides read TGCGCCAGCAGCTTACGACAGGGCGATAATTCACCCCTCCACTTT. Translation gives CASSLRQGDNSPLHF.

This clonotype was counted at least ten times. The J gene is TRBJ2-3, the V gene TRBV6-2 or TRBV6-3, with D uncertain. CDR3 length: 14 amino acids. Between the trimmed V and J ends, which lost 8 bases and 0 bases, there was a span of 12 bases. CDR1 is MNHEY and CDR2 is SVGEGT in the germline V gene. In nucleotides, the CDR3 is TGTGCCAGCCTCCGACTCCATAGCACAGATACGCAGTATTTT. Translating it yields CASLRLHSTDTQYF.

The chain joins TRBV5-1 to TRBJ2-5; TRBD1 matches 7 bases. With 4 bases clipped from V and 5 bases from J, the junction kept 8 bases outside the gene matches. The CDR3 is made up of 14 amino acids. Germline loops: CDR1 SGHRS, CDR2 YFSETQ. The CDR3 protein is CASSKNRGAETQYF. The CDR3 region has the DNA TGCGCCAGCAGCAAAAACAGGGGTGCGGAGACCCAGTACTTC.

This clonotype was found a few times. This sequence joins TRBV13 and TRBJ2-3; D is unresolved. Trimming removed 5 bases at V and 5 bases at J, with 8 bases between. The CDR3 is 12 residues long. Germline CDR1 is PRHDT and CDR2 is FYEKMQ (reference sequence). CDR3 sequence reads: CASSLIRDTQYF. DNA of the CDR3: TGTGCCAGCAGCCTGATCAGAGATACGCAGTATTTT.

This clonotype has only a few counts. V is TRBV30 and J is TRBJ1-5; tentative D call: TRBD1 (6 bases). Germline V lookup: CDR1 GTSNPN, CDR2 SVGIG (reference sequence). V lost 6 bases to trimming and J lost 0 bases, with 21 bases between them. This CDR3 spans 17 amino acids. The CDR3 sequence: CACRSSGTLYSNQPQHF. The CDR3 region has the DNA TGTGCCTGTCGATCGTCGGGGACACTTTATAGCAATCAGCCCCAGCATTTT.

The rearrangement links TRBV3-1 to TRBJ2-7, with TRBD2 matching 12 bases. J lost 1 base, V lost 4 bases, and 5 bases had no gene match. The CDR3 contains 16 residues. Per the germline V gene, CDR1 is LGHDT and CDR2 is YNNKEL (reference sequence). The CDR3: CASSRTSGTRSYEQYF. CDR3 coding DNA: TGTGCCAGCAGCCGGACTAGCGGGACCCGATCCTACGAGCAGTACTTC.

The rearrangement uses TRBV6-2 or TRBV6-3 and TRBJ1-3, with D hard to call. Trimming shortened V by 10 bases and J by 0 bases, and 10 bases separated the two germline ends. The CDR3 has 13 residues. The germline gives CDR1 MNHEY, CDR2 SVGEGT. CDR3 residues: CATGAGSGNTIYF. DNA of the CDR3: TGTGCCACAGGAGCCGGCTCTGGAAACACCATATATTTT.